The text below deals with one TCR beta chain. This specimen belongs to a study of blood T cell repertoires in COVID-19. Looking at the study overall: Some COVID-19 samples were acute and others convalescent; all came from the United States, Italy and Spain.

The V gene end was trimmed by 4 bases and the J gene end by 5 bases; junction bases not matched to a gene: 10. Looked up from germline, CDR1 is SGHTS and CDR2 is YDEGEE. The CDR3 is 15 amino acids. Method: immunoSEQ multiplex PCR; TCRdb's copy keeps in-frame clones and lacks some. The table records roughly 49,000 clones, 84% of them present only once. This TCR was recovered from a man over 45 with active COVID-19. The source material was peripheral blood. This chain links TRBV5-8 with TRBJ2-5, with TRBD2 matching 8 bases. CDR3 DNA sequence: TGTGCCAGCAGCCCTAGGAGCGGGGGTTGGGAGACCCAGTACTTC. Translating gives CASSPRSGGWETQYF.